The table lists the clone carrying this TCR beta chain with a count of one. The sample originates from a study of blood T cell repertoires in COVID-19. Germline V gene sequence: CDR1 MDHEN, CDR2 SYDVKM. This CDR3 contains 14 residues. The V end was cut by 8 bases, the J end by 4 bases, with 18 bases between. Some clones are missing from TCRdb's copy, which holds only in-frame ones; the method was immunoSEQ multiplex PCR. The sample holds around 190,000 clones; around 85% are singletons and the top ten take 7% to 10%. The TCR was taken from a man aged 50-59 years with active or convalescent COVID-19. Source material: peripheral blood. This chain uses TRBV28 with TRBJ2-7, with D perhaps TRBD2 (6 bases). The CDR3 loop is CASSVSRDLYEQYF. The CDR3 bases are TGTGCCAGCTCAGTTTCCCGGGACTTATACGAGCAGTACTTC.